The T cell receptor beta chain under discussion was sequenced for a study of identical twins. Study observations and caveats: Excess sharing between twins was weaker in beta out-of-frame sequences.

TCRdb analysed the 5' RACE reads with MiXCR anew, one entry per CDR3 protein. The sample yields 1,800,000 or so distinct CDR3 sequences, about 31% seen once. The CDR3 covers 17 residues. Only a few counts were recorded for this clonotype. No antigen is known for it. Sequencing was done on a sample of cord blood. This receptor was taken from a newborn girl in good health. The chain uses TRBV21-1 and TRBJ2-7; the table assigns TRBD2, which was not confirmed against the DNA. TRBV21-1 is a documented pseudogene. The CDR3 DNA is TGTGCCAGCAGCAAATCCGGGACTAGCGGAAACACTTACGAGCAGTACTTC. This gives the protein CASSKSGTSGNTYEQYF.